The 6 T cell receptor beta chains below all came from one sample that was sequenced in a study of cytomegalovirus exposure and HLA in healthy donors. Researchers ran the PCR with 60 Vbeta and 13 Jbeta primers. This table comes from immunoSEQ multiplex PCR, and its TCRdb copy is limited to in-frame clones, with some not included. In the table there are about 150,000 clones, roughly four fifths of which are singletons. Sequencing was performed on PBMCs. The receptors were sampled from a man aged 40-50 years in good health and CMV-seronegative.

This clone showed up just once. This chain uses TRBV7-9 with TRBJ1-1; no definite D call. V lost 6 bases and J lost 3, with 11 bases in between. This CDR3 region has 13 residues. Per the germline V gene, CDR1 is SEHNR and CDR2 is FQNEAQ (reference sequence). CDR3 DNA: TGTGCCAGCAGGCACCGGGAACACACTGAAGCTTTCTTT. Its translation is CASRHREHTEAFF.

V usage is TRBV2 and J usage is TRBJ2-5, with 9 bases identical to TRBD2. J lost 5 bases, V lost 9 bases, and 7 bases had no gene match. The CDR3 contains 13 residues. Germline V gene sequence: CDR1 SNHLY, CDR2 FYNNEI. CDR3 residues: CARASGTGETQYF. Here the CDR3 DNA reads TGTGCCAGGGCTAGCGGGACTGGGGAGACCCAGTACTTC.

The chain recombines TRBV19 with TRBJ1-1; D ambiguous. The CDR3 spans 16 residues. Germline V gives CDR1 LNHDA, CDR2 SQIVND (reference sequence). The germline V and J ends were trimmed by 5 bases and 0 bases, with 16 bases remaining between them. The CDR3 DNA is TGTGCCAGTAGTGCCCCCGGGGTCCTATTGAACACTGAAGCTTTCTTT. Translating gives CASSAPGVLLNTEAFF.

The V call is TRBV28, the J call TRBJ1-2; TRBD1 aligns across 8 bases. The V and J ends lost 2 bases and 7 bases, in that order; junction bases with no gene match: 3. The germline CDR1 and CDR2 sequences are MDHEN and SYDVKM. The CDR3 has 13 amino acids. CDR3 region: CASSLDRGGGYTF. CDR3 nucleotide sequence: TGTGCCAGCAGTTTAGACAGGGGTGGTGGCTACACCTTC.

This clone showed up just a few times. The CDR3 bases are TGTGCCAGCAGCGTAGGTCCTCTCTCTGGAAACACCATATATTTT. Protein product: CASSVGPLSGNTIYF. The V call is TRBV9, the J call TRBJ1-3; D ambiguous. The V end lost 0 bases, the J end lost 0 bases, and 7 bases lay between the germline ends. The CDR3 runs to 15 residues. Germline V gene lookup returns CDR1 SGDLS and CDR2 YYNGEE.

This chain uses TRBV28 with TRBJ1-1; 10 bases are a match to TRBD1. Germline trimming cut 6 bases from V and 11 bases from J; bases unmatched to any gene: 15. CDR3 length equals 15 residues. Germline-derived CDR1 and CDR2 are MDHEN and SYDVKM. The CDR3 DNA sequence: TGTGCCAGCAGGGATCCGGGACAGGGGACAACGGGGGCTTTCTTT. Protein product: CASRDPGQGTTGAFF.